Described below is a single TCR beta chain sequence and its context. The sample originates from a study of shared clonotypes between healthy human individuals. The assay was immunoSEQ multiplex PCR, and TCRdb's table has in-frame clones only and misses some. Among 1.5 million to 2.5 million clones listed, over 85% were seen once. Naive CD8 cells lacked CD45RO, underwent positive selection for CCR7 and left out terminally differentiated effector memory CD45RA+ cells. Source material: naive CD8+ T cells sorted from blood. The source is a man between 18 and 35 years old in good health.

CDR3 loop: CASSSDSIYGYTF. In DNA form, the CDR3 reads TGTGCCAGCAGCTCGGACAGCATCTATGGCTACACCTTC. The J gene is TRBJ1-2, the V gene TRBV5-5, with a possible D match to TRBD1 (6 bases). V was pared by 3 bases and J by 4 bases, with 10 bases between. The CDR3 length is 13 residues. The V gene's germline CDR1 is SGHKS and CDR2 YYEKEE (reference sequence).